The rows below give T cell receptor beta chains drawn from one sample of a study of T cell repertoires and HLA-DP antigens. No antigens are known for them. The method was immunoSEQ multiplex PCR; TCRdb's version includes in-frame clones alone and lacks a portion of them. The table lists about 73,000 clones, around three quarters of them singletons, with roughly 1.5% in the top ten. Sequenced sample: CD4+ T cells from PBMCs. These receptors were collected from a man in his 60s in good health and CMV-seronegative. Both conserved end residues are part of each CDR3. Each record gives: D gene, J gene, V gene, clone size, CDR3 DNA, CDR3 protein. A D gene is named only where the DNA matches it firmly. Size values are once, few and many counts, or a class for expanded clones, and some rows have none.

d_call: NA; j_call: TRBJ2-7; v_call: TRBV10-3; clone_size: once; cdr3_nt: TGTGCCATCAGTGACCTTGGGCAGGGTATCTACGAGCAGTACTTC; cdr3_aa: CAISDLGQGIYEQYF
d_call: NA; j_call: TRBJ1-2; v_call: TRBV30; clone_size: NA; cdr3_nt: TGTGCCTCGACACGGGGTTGGAATGGCTACACCTTC; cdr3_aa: CASTRGWNGYTF
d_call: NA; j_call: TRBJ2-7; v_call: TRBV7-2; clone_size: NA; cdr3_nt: TGTGCCAGCAGCAGACAACACGAGCAGTACTTC; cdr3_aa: CASSRQHEQYF
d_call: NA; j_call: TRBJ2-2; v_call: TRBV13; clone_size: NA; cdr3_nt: TGTGCCAGCAGCGCCGGGACCAACACCGGGGAGCTGTTTTTT; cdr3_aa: CASSAGTNTGELFF
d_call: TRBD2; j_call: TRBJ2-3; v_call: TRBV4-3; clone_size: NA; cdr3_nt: TGCGCCAGCAGCCAAGAGGCTTGGCGGGAGTCCCGGAATACGCAGTATTTT; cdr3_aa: CASSQEAWRESRNTQYF
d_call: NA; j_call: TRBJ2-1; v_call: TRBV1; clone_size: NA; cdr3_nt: TGCACCAGCAGCCAAAAAGGGCGGGGTTTCCTTTACAATGAGCAGTTCTTC; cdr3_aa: CTSSQKGRGFLYNEQFF
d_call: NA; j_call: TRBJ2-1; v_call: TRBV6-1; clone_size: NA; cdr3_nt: TGTGCCAGCAGGGGTCTTGGTGGTGAGCAGTTCTTC; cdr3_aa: CASRGLGGEQFF
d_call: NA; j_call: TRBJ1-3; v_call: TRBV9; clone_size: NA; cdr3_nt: TGTGCCAGCAGCGGGGACCGCTCTGGAAACACCATATATTTT; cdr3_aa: CASSGDRSGNTIYF
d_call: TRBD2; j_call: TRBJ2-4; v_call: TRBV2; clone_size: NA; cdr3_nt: TGTGCCAGCAGTGATAGCGGGAGCTGGGACATTCAGTACTTC; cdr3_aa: CASSDSGSWDIQYF
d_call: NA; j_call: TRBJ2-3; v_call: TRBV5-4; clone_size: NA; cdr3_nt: TGTGCCAGCAGACGTAGCCAGGGGGATACGCAGTATTTT; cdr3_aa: CASRRSQGDTQYF
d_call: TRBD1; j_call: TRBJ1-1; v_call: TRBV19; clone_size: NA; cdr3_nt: TGTGCCAGTAGACCACGGGCAGGGGGCGGTGAAGCTTTCTTT; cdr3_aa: CASRPRAGGGEAFF
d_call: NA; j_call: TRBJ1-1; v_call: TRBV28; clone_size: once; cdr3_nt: TGTGCCAGCAGGGAGGGACGGGTGAACACTGAAGCTTTCTTT; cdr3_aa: CASREGRVNTEAFF
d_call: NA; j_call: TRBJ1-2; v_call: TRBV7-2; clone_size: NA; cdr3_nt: TGTGCCAGCAGCTTAGGGGGGGTCTATGGCTACACCTTC; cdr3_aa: CASSLGGVYGYTF
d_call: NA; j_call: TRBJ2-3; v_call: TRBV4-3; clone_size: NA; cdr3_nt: TGCGCCAGCAGCCAAGAATGGGGTACGCAGTATTTT; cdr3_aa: CASSQEWGTQYF
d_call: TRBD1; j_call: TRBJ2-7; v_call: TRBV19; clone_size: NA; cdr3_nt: TGTGCCAGTAGAGTAACGGGACAGGGGACCGGCGAGCAGTACTTC; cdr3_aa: CASRVTGQGTGEQYF
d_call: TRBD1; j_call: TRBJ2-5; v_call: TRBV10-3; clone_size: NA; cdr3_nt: TGTGCCATCAGAGGGACAGGGGGCGCGGGGGAGACCCAGTACTTC; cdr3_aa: CAIRGTGGAGETQYF
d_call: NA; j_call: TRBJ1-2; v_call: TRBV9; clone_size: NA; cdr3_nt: TGTGCCAGCAGCGTAGGGTCAGGGGACTATGGCTACACCTTC; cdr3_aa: CASSVGSGDYGYTF
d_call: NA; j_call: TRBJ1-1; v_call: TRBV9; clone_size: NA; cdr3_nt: TGTGCCAGCAGTCTCGAGGAGGGTAGTACTGAAGCTTTCTTT; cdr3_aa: CASSLEEGSTEAFF
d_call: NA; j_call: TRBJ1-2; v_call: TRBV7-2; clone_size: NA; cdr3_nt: TGTGCCAGCAGCCCCTCCGTACCCGGTTCGAGCTATGGCTACACCTTC; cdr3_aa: CASSPSVPGSSYGYTF
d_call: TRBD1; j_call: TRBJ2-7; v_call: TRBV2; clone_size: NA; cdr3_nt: TGTGCCAGCGTCGGACAGGGACGAGGCGAGCAGTACTTC; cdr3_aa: CASVGQGRGEQYF
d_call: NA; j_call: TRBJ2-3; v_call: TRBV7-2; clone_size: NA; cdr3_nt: TGTGCCAGCAGCCAGCCCCCCCACACAGATACGCAGTATTTT; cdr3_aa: CASSQPPHTDTQYF
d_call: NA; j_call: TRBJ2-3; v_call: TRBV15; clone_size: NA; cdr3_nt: TGTGCCACCAGCAGAGATCGGGAGGGACAGGGAAGCACAGATACGCAGTATTTT; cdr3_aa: CATSRDREGQGSTDTQYF
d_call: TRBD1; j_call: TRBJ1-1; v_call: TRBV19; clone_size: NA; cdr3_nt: TGTGCCAGTAGTAGGGGACAGGGGGCAACTGAAGCTTTCTTT; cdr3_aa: CASSRGQGATEAFF
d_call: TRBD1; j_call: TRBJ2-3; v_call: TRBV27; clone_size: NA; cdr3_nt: TGTGCCAGCAGGGCTGAGTTGGGGACAGGGGATAAAAATACGCAGTATTTT; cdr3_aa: CASRAELGTGDKNTQYF
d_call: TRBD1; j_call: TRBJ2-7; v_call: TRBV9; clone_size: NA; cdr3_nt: TGTGCCAGCAGCGCCCGGGACAGGGGAAGCGAGCAGTACTTC; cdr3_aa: CASSARDRGSEQYF
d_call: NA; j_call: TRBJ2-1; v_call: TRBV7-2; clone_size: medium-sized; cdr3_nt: TGTGCCAGCAGCTTATCGGACTACAATGAGCAGTTCTTC; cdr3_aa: CASSLSDYNEQFF
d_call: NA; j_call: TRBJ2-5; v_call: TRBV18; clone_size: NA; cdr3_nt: TGTGCCAGCTCACAAACCACAGGCCCCGCGTGGACCCAGTACTTC; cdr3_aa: CASSQTTGPAWTQYF
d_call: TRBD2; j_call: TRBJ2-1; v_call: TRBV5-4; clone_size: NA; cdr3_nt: TGTGCCAGCAGCCCTAAGAGGGAGGGCCGCAATGAGCAGTTCTTC; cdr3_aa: CASSPKREGRNEQFF
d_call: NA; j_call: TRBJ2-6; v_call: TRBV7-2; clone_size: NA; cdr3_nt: TGTGCCAGCAGCTCCCCCGGCTCTGGGGCCAACGTCCTGACTTTC; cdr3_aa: CASSSPGSGANVLTF
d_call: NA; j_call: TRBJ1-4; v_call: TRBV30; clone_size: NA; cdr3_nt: TGTGCCTGGAGTGTAATCCGGGGGGCTAATGAAAAACTGTTTTTT; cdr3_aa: CAWSVIRGANEKLFF
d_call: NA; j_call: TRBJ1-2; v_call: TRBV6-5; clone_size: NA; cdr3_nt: TGTGCCAGCAGTTACACCCCTCCAGGGGAGGAGGGCTACACCTTC; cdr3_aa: CASSYTPPGEEGYTF
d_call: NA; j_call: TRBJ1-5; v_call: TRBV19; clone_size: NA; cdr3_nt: TGTGCCAGTACTAAGGACAGAGTTAGCAATCAGCCCCAGCATTTT; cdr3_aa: CASTKDRVSNQPQHF
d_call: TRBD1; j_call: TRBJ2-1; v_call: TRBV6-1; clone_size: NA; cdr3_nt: TGTGCCAGCAGTGTCCTCGGGACAGGCTCCTACAATGAGCAGTTCTTC; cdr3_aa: CASSVLGTGSYNEQFF
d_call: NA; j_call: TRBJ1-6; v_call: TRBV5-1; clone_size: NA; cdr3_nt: TGCGCCAGCAGTACGGACGGGGCGTATAATTCACCCCTCCACTTT; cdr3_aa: CASSTDGAYNSPLHF
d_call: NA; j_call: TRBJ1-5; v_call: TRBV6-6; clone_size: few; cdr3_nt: TGTGCCAGCAGTTACACACAGGGAACGAGCAATCAGCCCCAGCATTTT; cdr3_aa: CASSYTQGTSNQPQHF
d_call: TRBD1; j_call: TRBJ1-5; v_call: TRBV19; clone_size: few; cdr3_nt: TGTGCCAGTAGTTCCGGGACAGTGAGCAATCAGCCCCAGCATTTT; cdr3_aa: CASSSGTVSNQPQHF
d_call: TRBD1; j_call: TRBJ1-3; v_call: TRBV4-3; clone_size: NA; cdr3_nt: TGCGCCAGCAGCCAAGAACCGACAGGGTCTGGAAACACCATATATTTT; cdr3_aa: CASSQEPTGSGNTIYF
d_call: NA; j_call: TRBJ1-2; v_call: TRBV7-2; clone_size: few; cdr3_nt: TGTGCCAGCAGCTCCTACCCCACAGGGACCTATGGCTACACCTTC; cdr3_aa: CASSSYPTGTYGYTF
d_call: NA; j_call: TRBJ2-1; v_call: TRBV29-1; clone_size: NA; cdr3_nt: TGCAGCGTCACCCAGCGGAATTCCTACAATGAGCAGTTCTTC; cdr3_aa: CSVTQRNSYNEQFF
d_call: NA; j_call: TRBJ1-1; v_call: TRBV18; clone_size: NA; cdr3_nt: TGTGCCAGCTACTTACGGGAGAACACTGAAGCTTTCTTT; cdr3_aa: CASYLRENTEAFF
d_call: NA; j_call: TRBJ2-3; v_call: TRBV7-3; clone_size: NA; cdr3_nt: TGTGCCAGCAGCTTAAGTTTCCACCGCACAGATACGCAGTATTTT; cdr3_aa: CASSLSFHRTDTQYF
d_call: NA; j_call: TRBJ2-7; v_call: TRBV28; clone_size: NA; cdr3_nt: TGTGCCAGCAGTGCAACAGGGCCCTTAACCTACGAGCAGTACTTC; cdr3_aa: CASSATGPLTYEQYF
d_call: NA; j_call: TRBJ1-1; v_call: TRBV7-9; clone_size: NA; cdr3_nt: TGTGCCAGCAGCTTAGGGGCCAAGGGAAGCGAAGCTTTCTTT; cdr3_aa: CASSLGAKGSEAFF
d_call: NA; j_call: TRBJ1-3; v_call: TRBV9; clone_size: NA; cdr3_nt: TGTGCCAGCAGCGTAGGAAGCAGGGCAGGCGGAAACACCATATATTTT; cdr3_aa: CASSVGSRAGGNTIYF
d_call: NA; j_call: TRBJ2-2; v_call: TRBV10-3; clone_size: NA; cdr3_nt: TGTGCCATCAGCCCCAGGACAGCGAACACCGGGGAGCTGTTTTTT; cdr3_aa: CAISPRTANTGELFF
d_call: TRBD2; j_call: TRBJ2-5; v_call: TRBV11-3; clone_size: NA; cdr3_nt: TGTGCCAGCAGCTTAGGAGGACTAGTAGGGGAGACCCAGTACTTC; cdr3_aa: CASSLGGLVGETQYF
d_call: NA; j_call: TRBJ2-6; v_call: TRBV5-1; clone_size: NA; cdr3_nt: TGCGCCAGCAGCCTCAGCCAGGCTGGGGCCAACGTCCTGACTTTC; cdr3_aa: CASSLSQAGANVLTF
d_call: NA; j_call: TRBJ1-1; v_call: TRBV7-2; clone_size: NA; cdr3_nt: TGTGCCAGCAGCTTACGAGCGGGTAAAGCTTTCTTT; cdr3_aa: CASSLRAGKAFF
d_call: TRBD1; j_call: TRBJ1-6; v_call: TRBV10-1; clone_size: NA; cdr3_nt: TGCGCCAGCACGGACAGGGGGCCAACCTATAATTCACCCCTCCACTTT; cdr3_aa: CASTDRGPTYNSPLHF
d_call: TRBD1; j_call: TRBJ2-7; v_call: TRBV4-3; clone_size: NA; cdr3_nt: TGCGCCAGCAGCCCAGGGGGCCATAGCTCCTACGAGCAGTACTTC; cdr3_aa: CASSPGGHSSYEQYF
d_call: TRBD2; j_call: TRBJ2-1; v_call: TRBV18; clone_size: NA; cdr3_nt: TGTGCCAGCTCACGGTACACTAGCGGGAGCTTAGACAATGAGCAGTTCTTC; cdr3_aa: CASSRYTSGSLDNEQFF
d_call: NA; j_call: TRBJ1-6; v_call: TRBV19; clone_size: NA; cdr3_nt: TGTGCCAGTAGTTCCCAGGACAAGAATAATTCACCCCTCCACTTT; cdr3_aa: CASSSQDKNNSPLHF
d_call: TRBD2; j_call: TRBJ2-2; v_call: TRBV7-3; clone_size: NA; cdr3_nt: TGTGCCAGCAGCCTACTAGCGGACCACACCGGGGAGCTGTTTTTT; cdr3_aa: CASSLLADHTGELFF
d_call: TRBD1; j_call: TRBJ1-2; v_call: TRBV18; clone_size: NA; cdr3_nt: TGTGCCAGCTCCTATGGACAGGGGGGGAACTATGGCTACACCTTC; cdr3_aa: CASSYGQGGNYGYTF